A selection of T cell receptor beta chains follows, all from one sample in a study of identical twins. From the 5' RACE reads, TCRdb called clonotypes with MiXCR, one entry per CDR3 protein. Of 200,000 to 250,000 distinct CDR3 sequences in the sample, 7.5% were seen once. This sample was also put to use in a study of yellow fever vaccine responses in identical twins.

Specimen: memory (CD45RO+) T cells sorted from blood. Receptors were obtained from a woman aged 18-29 years in good health. CDR3s include the opening cysteine and the closing phenylalanine or tryptophan. The D gene is left open where the match is weak. Where a row states a size, it is once, few, many or the class of an expanded clone; other rows omit it.

v_gene,d_gene,abundance,j_gene,CDR3nt,CDR3aa
TRBV19,NA,once,TRBJ2-7,TGTGCCAGTAGCACGACTAGATTCTCCTACGAGCAGTACTTC,CASSTTRFSYEQYF
TRBV7-2,TRBD2,NA,TRBJ2-5,TGTGCCAGCAGCTTTCAAGGGACTAGCGACTACCAAGAGACCCAGTACTTC,CASSFQGTSDYQETQYF
TRBV7-2,NA,many,TRBJ2-7,TGTGCCAGCAGCACTACCGGGACGAGGATCCTCCAGGACTTC,CASSTTGTRILQDF
TRBV20-1,NA,many,TRBJ2-7,TGCAGTGCCCTCGAGGGTGTCAGGGTATCAGCCGAGCAGTACTTC,CSALEGVRVSAEQYF
TRBV6-1,TRBD2,NA,TRBJ2-7,TGTGCCATCAGGACTAGCGGGGTTCGTCTGGACTTC,CAIRTSGVRLDF
TRBV11-2,TRBD2,NA,TRBJ2-7,TGTGCCAGCAGCTTCCTAGCGGGAGAGGGGGAGCAGTACTTC,CASSFLAGEGEQYF
TRBV20-1,NA,few,TRBJ1-1,TGCAGTGCTAGAGACGTTCGCGGGAGGGGCGCTAACACTGAAGCTTTCTTT,CSARDVRGRGANTEAFF
TRBV7-2,NA,few,TRBJ2-7,TGTGCCAGCAGCTTGCTGGGCCAGAACTACGAGCAGTACTTC,CASSLLGQNYEQYF
TRBV28,NA,NA,TRBJ2-3,TGTGCCAGCAGTCCCCACAGTGGGTCAGATACGCAGTATTTT,CASSPHSGSDTQYF
TRBV11-2,NA,many,TRBJ1-1,TGTGCCAGCAGCTTAGACGGGTTTCGAACTGAAGCTTTCTTT,CASSLDGFRTEAFF
TRBV7-9,TRBD1,many,TRBJ1-1,TGTGCCAGCAGCTCGCAGGGGGCAGTTGAAGCTTTCTTT,CASSSQGAVEAFF
TRBV27,NA,NA,TRBJ2-5,TGTGCCAGCAGTATAGCGGTAAAGGGGGAGACCCAGTACTTC,CASSIAVKGETQYF
TRBV4-3,TRBD1,many,TRBJ2-7,TGCGCCAGCAGCCTGGACAGGGCCCACGAGCAGTACTTC,CASSLDRAHEQYF
TRBV4-3,NA,many,TRBJ2-1,TGCGCCAGCAGCCAAGATGAACAGAACTCCTACAATGAGCAGTTCTTC,CASSQDEQNSYNEQFF
TRBV3-1,TRBD1,few,TRBJ2-2,TGTGCCAGCAGCCGGACAGGAACGAACACCGGGGAGCTGTTTTTT,CASSRTGTNTGELFF
TRBV5-1,NA,NA,TRBJ2-6,TGCGCCAGCAGCTTGGGGGATTCCTCTGGGGCCAACGTCCTGACTTTC,CASSLGDSSGANVLTF
TRBV5-4,TRBD1,NA,TRBJ2-5,TGTGCCAGCAGCCGCAGACGAGGACAGGGGGAGACCCAGTACTTC,CASSRRRGQGETQYF
TRBV6-1,NA,NA,TRBJ1-2,TGTGCCAGCCGTCGACCGGGAAACTATGGCTACACCTTC,CASRRPGNYGYTF
TRBV20-1,TRBD1,NA,TRBJ2-6,TGCTGTGCCAACCTTAGGGGGCTCTCTGGGGCCAACGTCCTGACTTTC,CCANLRGLSGANVLTF
TRBV20-1,TRBD2,NA,TRBJ2-3,TGCAGTGCTAGACCTAGCGGGAGGGCCCCAGATACGCAGTATTTT,CSARPSGRAPDTQYF
TRBV2,NA,few,TRBJ2-7,TGTGCCAGCAGTGAGGGACCCGGGGAGCAGTACTTC,CASSEGPGEQYF
TRBV18,TRBD2,many,TRBJ2-1,TGTGCCAGCTCCCGGGACTACTCCTACAATGAGCAGTTCTTC,CASSRDYSYNEQFF
TRBV12-3/TRBV12-4,NA,NA,TRBJ2-7,TGTGCCAGCAGGCAGGGGGGCGAGCAGTACTTC,CASRQGGEQYF
TRBV6-2/TRBV6-3,TRBD1,NA,TRBJ2-5,TGTGCCAGCACCGACAGGGTTGAGACCCAGTACTTC,CASTDRVETQYF
TRBV5-1,NA,NA,TRBJ2-3,TGCGCCAGCAGCTTGGCACAGGGGAGGACAGATACGCAGTATTTT,CASSLAQGRTDTQYF
TRBV24-1,TRBD2,NA,TRBJ2-1,TGTGCCACCAGTGATTGGGGCGGGAGGGAAAATGAGCAGTTCTTC,CATSDWGGRENEQFF
TRBV12-3/TRBV12-4,TRBD2,few,TRBJ2-1,TGTGCCAGCAGTACGGGACTAGCGGCCTCCTACAATGAGCAGTTCTTC,CASSTGLAASYNEQFF
TRBV12-3/TRBV12-4,NA,many,TRBJ2-1,TGTGCCAGCAGTTATCCGATTACCCGAAATGAGCAGTTCTTC,CASSYPITRNEQFF
TRBV6-1,NA,many,TRBJ1-5,TGTGCCAGCAAATACCAAGTGGGAAGCAATCAGCCCCAGCATTTT,CASKYQVGSNQPQHF
TRBV12-3/TRBV12-4,NA,many,TRBJ1-2,TGTGCCATGCGGGGGATGAAAGGAGGCTACACCTTC,CAMRGMKGGYTF
TRBV12-3/TRBV12-4,NA,many,TRBJ1-5,TGTGCCAGCAGTTTAGGTGCGAGTCAGCCCCAGCATTTT,CASSLGASQPQHF
TRBV7-3,NA,few,TRBJ2-1,TGTGCCAGCAGCTCGGGACCGGGACCCCCCGACAATGAGCAGTTCTTC,CASSSGPGPPDNEQFF
TRBV3-1,TRBD2,few,TRBJ2-5,TGTGCCAGCAGCCCGGACAGGGGTTCTAGCGGGAGGCAAGAGACCCAGTACTTC,CASSPDRGSSGRQETQYF
TRBV12-3/TRBV12-4,TRBD2,NA,TRBJ2-7,TGTGCCAGCAGGACTAGCGGGAGCCCCCACGAGCAGTACTTC,CASRTSGSPHEQYF
TRBV10-3,NA,NA,TRBJ1-4,TGTGCCATCAGTGACGGGGGGGCAAGTAATGAAAAACTGTTTTTT,CAISDGGASNEKLFF
TRBV20-1,NA,NA,TRBJ2-5,TGCAGTGCTAGTTATGAGACCCAGTACTTC,CSASYETQYF
TRBV6-6,NA,many,TRBJ2-2,TGTGCCAGCAGCCCCCTCGGGGAGCTGTTTTTT,CASSPLGELFF
TRBV28,NA,few,TRBJ2-6,TGTGCCACCCGGCGGGCATCCAACGTCCTGACTTTC,CATRRASNVLTF
TRBV7-9,TRBD2,NA,TRBJ2-3,TGTGCCAGCAGCTATGGACCTAGCGGGGGGGCAACAGATACGCAGTATTTT,CASSYGPSGGATDTQYF
TRBV5-1,NA,few,TRBJ2-3,TGCGCCAGCAGCTTAATAGTTCGGGATACGCAGTATTTT,CASSLIVRDTQYF
TRBV2,NA,few,TRBJ2-7,TGTGCCAGCAGTGGAATACGAATTGACGAGCAGTACTTC,CASSGIRIDEQYF
TRBV2,TRBD1,NA,TRBJ1-2,TGTGCCAGCAGTGAAGCCGGGACAGTTTATGGCTACACCTTC,CASSEAGTVYGYTF
TRBV6-2/TRBV6-3,TRBD2,NA,TRBJ2-7,TGTGCCAGCAGCCTAGCGGTGTGGGACTCCTACGAGCAGTACTTC,CASSLAVWDSYEQYF
TRBV28,TRBD2,many,TRBJ2-7,TGTGCCAGCAGCCCCACTAGCGGGAGGGCTAAACGGCTATACGAGCAGTACTTC,CASSPTSGRAKRLYEQYF
TRBV4-3,NA,many,TRBJ2-2,TGCGCCAGCAGCCAAGAACTTGGCCCCGGGGAGCTGTTTTTT,CASSQELGPGELFF
TRBV9,NA,NA,TRBJ2-1,TGTGCCAGCAGCGTAGACCTGCAGCGGTATGAGCAGTTCTTC,CASSVDLQRYEQFF
TRBV18,NA,NA,TRBJ2-2,TGTGCCAGCTCACCTAAGGTCGGCGGGGAGCTGTTTTTT,CASSPKVGGELFF
TRBV7-2,TRBD1,NA,TRBJ1-1,TGTGCCAGCAGCCCACAGGGGACGAACACTGAAGCTTTCTTT,CASSPQGTNTEAFF
TRBV7-6,NA,NA,TRBJ2-5,TGTGCCAGCAGCTTCGTCTTACAAGAGACCCAGTACTTC,CASSFVLQETQYF
TRBV5-1,NA,many,TRBJ2-5,TGTGCCAGCAGTTTCCAAGAGACCCAGTACTTC,CASSFQETQYF
TRBV12-3/TRBV12-4,NA,many,TRBJ2-1,TGTGCCAGCAGTCCCTCCCGAGTGCCATCCTACAATGAGCAGTTCTTC,CASSPSRVPSYNEQFF
TRBV20-1,TRBD2,many,TRBJ2-5,TGCAGTGCTAAGGGACTAGCGGGGGGGCTCCAAGAGACCCAGTACTTC,CSAKGLAGGLQETQYF
TRBV4-3,TRBD2,many,TRBJ2-1,TGCGCCAGCAGCCAAGATCTCAGTCGGCCGCGACTAGCGGGAGATAATGAGCAGTTCTTC,CASSQDLSRPRLAGDNEQFF
TRBV5-1,NA,many,TRBJ1-2,TGCGCCAGCAGCGAAACTAGATGGGCTTACTATGGCTACACCTTC,CASSETRWAYYGYTF
TRBV28,NA,NA,TRBJ1-1,TGTGCCAGCTGGAGGGTAACGGACACTGAAGCTTTCTTT,CASWRVTDTEAFF
TRBV29-1,NA,many,TRBJ2-1,TGCAGCGTTGTTCCCAGTGTGGGGGGGCAAAACAATGAGCAGTTCTTC,CSVVPSVGGQNNEQFF
TRBV20-1,TRBD2,NA,TRBJ2-1,TGCAGTGCTGGACTAGTAGGGACTGGCTCCTACAATGAGCAGTTCTTC,CSAGLVGTGSYNEQFF
TRBV28,NA,many,TRBJ2-7,TGTGCCAGCAGCTTAAGCTCCTACGAGCAGTACTTC,CASSLSSYEQYF
TRBV29-1,TRBD2,many,TRBJ2-3,TGCAGCGTTGAAGACGCTAGCGGAGACACGCAGTATTTT,CSVEDASGDTQYF
TRBV6-2/TRBV6-3,NA,NA,TRBJ1-2,TGTGCCAGCCTCTCCACGGGGGTGGACTATGGCTACACCTTC,CASLSTGVDYGYTF